The 31 T cell receptor beta chains in this list originate from one sample, sequenced in a study of CD8+CD57+ T cells in acquired aplastic anemia. Genomic DNA templated the TCR beta VDJ and CDR3 profiling. TCRdb re-derived calls from the reads in MiXCR, one entry per CDR3 protein. The table includes some 130,000 distinct CDR3 sequences, around 50% detected once. The material sequenced was sorted CD4+, CD8+, or CD8+CD57+ T cells (not recorded which) from PBMCs. These receptors were collected from a human donor in good health, serving as a control.

J is TRBJ2-1 and V is TRBV24-1, with D hard to call. The V gene lost 0 bases and the J gene lost 10 bases, with 3 bases spanning the gap. Germline V CDR1 and CDR2: KGHDR, SFDVKD. The CDR3 has 11 amino acids. As DNA, the CDR3 is TGTGCCACCAGTGATTTGACGGAGCAGTTCTTC. This encodes CATSDLTEQFF.

This chain joins TRBV19 and TRBJ1-6; no definite D call. The CDR3 contains 15 residues. Germline V gene sequence: CDR1 LNHDA, CDR2 SQIVND (reference sequence). Trimming stripped 6 bases from V and 7 bases from J, with 16 bases between. The CDR3 loop is CASSYPGLPNSPLHF. As DNA, the CDR3 is TGTGCCAGTAGCTACCCGGGCCTACCAAATTCACCCCTCCACTTT.

A word on this clonotype: At one end, the junction sequence differs from germline, possibly due to a read error. The chain is built from TRBV10-3 and TRBJ1-2; the D is unclear. This CDR3 is 14 amino acids long. Germline V lookup: CDR1 ENHRY, CDR2 SYGVKD. The CDR3 loop reads CATSDIGQSYGYTF. As DNA, the CDR3 is TGTGCCACCAGTGACATTGGCCAGAGCTATGGCTACACCTTC.

This clonotype was counted between two and nine times. V and J are TRBV29-1 and TRBJ1-2; D gene unclear. Trimming shortened V by 8 bases and J by 0 bases, and 7 bases separated the two germline ends. The germline CDR1 and CDR2 sequences are SQVTM and ANQGSEA. This CDR3 comprises 11 residues. CDR3 in DNA: TGCAGCTTTCAGTCTAACTATGGCTACACCTTC. Its protein is CSFQSNYGYTF. Full variable domain (rest looked up from reference TRBV29-1 and TRBJ1-2): SAVISQKPSRDICQRGTSLTIQCQVDSQVTMMFWYRQQPGQSLTLIATANQGSEATYESGFVIDKFPISRPNLTFSTLTVSNMSPEDSSIYLCSFQSNYGYTFGSGTRLTVV.

The sample holds one count of this clonotype. This chain connects TRBV9 to TRBJ2-7; 8 bases fit TRBD2. This CDR3 contains 15 residues. Germline V gene data show CDR1 as SGDLS and CDR2 as YYNGEE. J lost 4 bases, V lost 4 bases, and 10 bases had no gene match. CDR3 amino acids: CASSPDGLAAYEQYF. The CDR3 nucleotides read TGTGCCAGCAGCCCAGACGGACTAGCAGCGTACGAGCAGTACTTC.

The rearrangement links TRBV20-1 to TRBJ2-5; D may be TRBD1 (6 bases). Germline V CDR1 and CDR2: DFQATT, SNEGSKA (reference sequence). Trimming removed 3 bases from V and 5 bases from J, with 19 bases in between. This CDR3 has 15 amino acids. The CDR3 spells CSASRGASIAETQYF. The CDR3 DNA sequence: TGCAGTGCTAGCAGGGGCGCCTCTATTGCGGAGACCCAGTACTTC.

Details on this clonotype: Germline and junction disagree at one end, which may indicate a read error. This chain links TRBV5-6 with TRBJ2-7; 10 bases fit TRBD1. Germline CDR1 reads SGHDT; CDR2 reads YYEEEE. The CDR3 length is 17 residues. The CDR3 nucleotides are TGTGCCGGCAGCCGGGACAGGGGCTCCGATTCGTCACGATGGCAGTACTTC. This translates into CAGSRDRGSDSSRWQYF.

This clonotype was seen at least ten times. The V call is TRBV14, the J call TRBJ2-5; no clear D gene. The germline V gene encodes CDR1 SGHDN and CDR2 FVKESK. Trimming took off 0 bases at V and 5 bases at J, with 10 bases between the two ends. This CDR3 spans 14 amino acids. The CDR3 region is CASSQEYLRETQYF. CDR3 nucleotide sequence: TGTGCCAGCAGCCAAGAGTACTTGCGGGAGACCCAGTACTTC.

This clonotype has more than one count but fewer than ten. V gene TRBV20-1 combines with J gene TRBJ2-1; D ambiguous. The CDR3 has 14 residues. The V gene lost 6 bases and the J gene lost 6 bases, with 18 bases spanning the gap. In germline, CDR1 is DFQATT, CDR2 SNEGSKA (reference sequence). Here the CDR3 reads CSALTSSVSNEQFF. For the CDR3, the DNA is TGCAGTGCCCTAACTTCGTCTGTGAGCAATGAGCAGTTCTTC.

This clonotype was seen many times. The gene calls are TRBV6-5 and TRBJ1-1; a possible D gene is TRBD1 (5 bases). Looked up from germline, CDR1 is MNHEY and CDR2 is SVGAGI. V was shortened by 2 bases and J by 1 base, with 8 bases between the two germline ends. The CDR3 is 14 residues long. In nucleotides, the CDR3 is TGTGCCAGCAGTTACCAAGGGGAGAACACTGAAGCTTTCTTT. Its protein product is CASSYQGENTEAFF.

Details on this clonotype: The final CDR3 position lacks the conserved phenylalanine or tryptophan, pointing to a likely read error. The chain uses TRBV5-1 and TRBJ1-6; D might be TRBD1 (6 bases). Germline lookup yields CDR1 SGHRS and CDR2 YFSETQ. This CDR3 has 13 residues. CDR3 sequence (DNA): TGCGCCAGCAGCTCCAACAGGGATTCGCCCCTCCACTCT. Translation gives CASSSNRDSPLHS.

The chain has TRBV2 and TRBJ1-6; 7 positions match TRBD1. This CDR3 region has 14 residues. Germline-derived CDR1 and CDR2 are SNHLY and FYNNEI. The V segment lost 8 bases and the J segment 9 bases; nucleotides outside the gene matches: 10. In DNA, the CDR3 is TGTGCCAGCGGACCGGGACAGTCGGTTTCACCCCTCCACTTT. Encoded protein: CASGPGQSVSPLHF.

This clonotype was observed many times. This chain joins TRBV6-1 and TRBJ2-6; tentatively, D is TRBD2 (5 bases). CDR3 length equals 17 residues. Germline V gene lookup returns CDR1 MNHNS and CDR2 SASEGT. The V end lost 6 bases, the J end lost 1 base, and 16 bases lay between the germline ends. CDR3 DNA: TGTGCCAGCAGCCGGTCGGGAACTGCATCTGGGGCCAACGTCCTGACTTTC. Amino acid sequence: CASSRSGTASGANVLTF.

The sample holds many counts of this clonotype. The gene calls are TRBV11-2 and TRBJ1-2; TRBD1 agrees at 7 bases. The CDR3 is 16 residues long. With 3 bases clipped from V and 7 bases from J, the junction kept 14 bases outside the gene matches. Germline V CDR1 and CDR2: SGHAT, FQNNGV. CDR3 sequence reads: CASSLVYVQGPPGYTF. CDR3 DNA sequence: TGTGCCAGCAGCTTGGTCTACGTACAGGGGCCCCCTGGCTACACCTTC.

The chain joins TRBV7-2 to TRBJ1-2; the D gene is possibly TRBD1 (6 bases). Trimming shortened V by 5 bases and J by 8 bases, and 12 bases separated the two germline ends. This CDR3 is 12 amino acids long. CDR1 and CDR2 (germline): SGHTA, FQGNSA. The CDR3 is CASSPGAKGYTF. The CDR3 DNA is TGTGCCAGCAGCCCGGGGGCGAAGGGCTACACCTTC.

The chain combines TRBV19 with TRBJ1-1, with no clear D. Germline V gene data show CDR1 as LNHDA and CDR2 as SQIVND (reference sequence). V lost 9 bases to trimming and J lost 3 bases, with 17 bases between them. The length of the CDR3 is 14 residues. CDR3 DNA: TGTGCCAGCAGTTTATACGCCGCGTACACTGAAGCTTTCTTT. This translates into CASSLYAAYTEAFF.

The genes are TRBV10-3 and TRBJ1-1, with D perhaps matching TRBD1 (6 bases). Between the trimmed V and J ends, which lost 5 bases and 2 bases, there was a span of 12 bases. This CDR3 region has 14 residues. Germline CDR1 is ENHRY and CDR2 is SYGVKD. In DNA, the CDR3 is TGTGCCATCAGTCCGAGGGGGGACAACACTGAAGCTTTCTTT. Amino acid sequence: CAISPRGDNTEAFF.

The rearrangement links TRBV9 to TRBJ1-3; 7 bases are shared with TRBD1. This CDR3 is built from 14 residues. Germline V gene lookup returns CDR1 SGDLS and CDR2 YYNGEE. V shed 0 bases and J 6 bases; nucleotides not matched to a gene: 3. The CDR3 loop is CASSVGTGENTIYF. The CDR3 DNA follows: TGTGCCAGCAGCGTAGGGACAGGTGAAAACACCATATATTTT.

The V call is TRBV24-1, the J call TRBJ2-1; D is unclear. Trimming took off 4 bases at V and 6 bases at J, with 3 bases between the two ends. Germline V gene sequence: CDR1 KGHDR, CDR2 SFDVKD. The CDR3 has 11 residues. The CDR3 region is CATSDLNEQFF. CDR3 sequence (DNA): TGTGCCACCAGTGACCTCAATGAGCAGTTCTTC.

V is TRBV4-3 and J is TRBJ2-7; 7 bases agree with TRBD1. The ends lost 1 base at V and 4 bases at J; junction bases unmatched: 10. The CDR3 is 16 residues long. CDR1 and CDR2 (germline): LGHNA, YSLEER. This CDR3 is CASSQVVTGAKYEQYF. For the CDR3, the DNA is TGCGCCAGCAGCCAAGTCGTTACAGGGGCGAAGTACGAGCAGTACTTC.

V is TRBV4-3 and J is TRBJ2-7; 9 positions agree with TRBD1. Germline values: CDR1 LGHNA, CDR2 YSLEER. The CDR3 is made up of 16 amino acids. V lost 0 bases to trimming and J lost 3 bases; unmatched junction nucleotides: 6. CDR3 in DNA: TGCGCCAGCAGCCAAGAACGAACAGGGGGCAGCTACGAGCAGTACTTC. This codes for CASSQERTGGSYEQYF.

V usage is TRBV7-2 and J usage is TRBJ1-2, with D possibly matching TRBD1 (6 bases). The V and J ends lost 5 bases and 7 bases respectively, with 14 bases between them. The CDR3 is made up of 13 amino acids. In germline, CDR1 is SGHTA, CDR2 FQGNSA. CDR3 in DNA: TGTGCCAGCAGCAGCAGCCAGGGGACTGGCTACACCTTC. Translation: CASSSSQGTGYTF.

The CDR3 DNA sequence: TGTGCCAGCAGCTCGACAGGGACGGTGGGCACAGATACGCAGTATTTT. It yields the protein CASSSTGTVGTDTQYF. This sequence joins TRBV5-4 and TRBJ2-3, with 7 bases identical to TRBD1. The length of the CDR3 is 16 residues. The germline V gene encodes CDR1 SGHNT and CDR2 YYREEE (reference sequence). After removal of 3 bases from V and 1 base from J, the junction contained 8 bases not matched to a gene.

J is TRBJ2-7 and V is TRBV9; D is unclear. Per the germline V gene, CDR1 is SGDLS and CDR2 is YYNGEE. There are 13 residues in the CDR3. Trimming left V 0 bases short and J 6 bases short, with 10 bases between. The CDR3 spells CASSVEPTAEQYF. CDR3 DNA: TGTGCCAGCAGCGTAGAGCCTACAGCCGAGCAGTACTTC.

This clonotype has ten or more counts. J is TRBJ1-1 and V is TRBV11-3; D is ambiguous. Trimming removed 3 bases at V and 4 bases at J, with 9 bases between. This CDR3 spans 13 amino acids. Germline lookup yields CDR1 SGHNT and CDR2 YENEEA. Here the CDR3 DNA reads TGTGCCAGCAGCTTGAGGGAAAGCACTGAAGCTTTCTTT. It yields the protein CASSLRESTEAFF.

This chain connects TRBV2 to TRBJ2-2; tentatively, D is TRBD2 (6 bases). Germline lookup yields CDR1 SNHLY and CDR2 FYNNEI. Trimming left V 7 bases short and J 0 bases short, with 9 bases between. The CDR3 spans 14 residues. CDR3 sequence reads: CASMRGANTGELFF. CDR3 sequence (DNA): TGTGCCAGCATGCGGGGCGCGAACACCGGGGAGCTGTTTTTT. Based on the CDR3 plus reference TRBV2 and TRBJ2-2, the full variable domain is EPEVTQTPSHQVTQMGQEVILRCVPISNHLYFYWYRQILGQKVEFLVSFYNNEISEKSEIFDDQFSVERPDGSNFTLKIRSTKLEDSAMYFCASMRGANTGELFFGEGSRLTVL.

This clonotype occurred many times. The rearrangement links TRBV6-5 to TRBJ2-1, with TRBD2 matching 9 bases. This CDR3 has 15 residues. Germline values: CDR1 MNHEY, CDR2 SVGAGI. The junction had 6 bases not matched to a gene; V was cut back by 2 bases and J by 7 bases. The CDR3 loop reads CASSYRRGGRNEQFF. DNA for the CDR3: TGTGCCAGCAGTTACCGGCGGGGGGGGAGGAATGAGCAGTTCTTC.

This clonotype was detected only a few times. Mismatch with germline at one junction end may stem from a read error. The chain joins TRBV15 to TRBJ1-2; 7 bases line up with TRBD1. The CDR3 contains 14 residues. CDR1 and CDR2 (germline): LNHNV, YYDKDF (reference sequence). In DNA, the CDR3 is TGTGCCACCAGCGGAGACAGGGTAGACTATGGCTACACCTTC. Translation gives CATSGDRVDYGYTF. The whole variable domain, remainder taken from reference TRBV15 and TRBJ1-2, is DAMVIQNPRYQVTQFGKPVTLSCSQTLNHNVMYWYQQKSSQAPKLLFHYYDKDFNNEADTPDNFQSRRPNTSFCFLDIRSPGLGDTAMYLCATSGDRVDYGYTFGSGTRLTVV.

This clonotype was seen many times. This chain connects TRBV20-1 to TRBJ1-1; D may be TRBD1 (5 bases). The CDR3 length is 12 residues. Germline CDR1 reads DFQATT; CDR2 reads SNEGSKA (reference sequence). V lost 6 bases and J lost 6, with 14 bases in between. This CDR3 is CSAPSRGSEAFF. The CDR3 nucleotides are TGCAGTGCCCCCTCGCGGGGGTCTGAAGCTTTCTTT.

This clonotype was observed at least ten times. Written as DNA, the CDR3 is TGTGCCAGCAGGACAGGGTCCGGGGAGCTGTTTTTT. It is translated as CASRTGSGELFF. The rearrangement links TRBV6-1 to TRBJ2-2; TRBD1 aligns across 7 bases. V was pared by 6 bases and J by 6 bases, with 1 base of the junction left unmatched. The CDR3 sequence is 12 residues long. The V gene's germline CDR1 is MNHNS and CDR2 SASEGT.

This chain connects TRBV11-1 to TRBJ2-7; 9 nucleotides match TRBD1. The V gene's germline CDR1 is SGHAT and CDR2 FQDESV (reference sequence). There are 16 residues in the CDR3. Trimming at V came to 5 bases and at J to 3 bases, leaving 11 bases not matched to a gene. In DNA, the CDR3 is TGTGCCAGCAGCCTTGAGACCGGGACAGGGAACTACGAGCAGTACTTC. It yields the protein CASSLETGTGNYEQYF.